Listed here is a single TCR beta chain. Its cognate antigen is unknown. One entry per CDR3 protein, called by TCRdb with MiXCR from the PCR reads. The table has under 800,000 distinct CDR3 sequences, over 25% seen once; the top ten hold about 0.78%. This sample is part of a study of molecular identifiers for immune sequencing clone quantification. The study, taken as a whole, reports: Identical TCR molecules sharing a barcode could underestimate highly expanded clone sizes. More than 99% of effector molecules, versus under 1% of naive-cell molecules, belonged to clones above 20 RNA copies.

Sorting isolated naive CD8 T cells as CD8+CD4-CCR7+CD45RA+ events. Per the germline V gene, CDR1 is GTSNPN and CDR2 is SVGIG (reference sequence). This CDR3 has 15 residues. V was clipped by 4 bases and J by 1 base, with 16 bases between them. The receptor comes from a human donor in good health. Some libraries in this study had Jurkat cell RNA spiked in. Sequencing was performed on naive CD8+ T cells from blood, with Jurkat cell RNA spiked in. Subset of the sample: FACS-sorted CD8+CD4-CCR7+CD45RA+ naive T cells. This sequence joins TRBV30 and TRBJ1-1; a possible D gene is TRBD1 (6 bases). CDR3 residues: CAWTLYRAQNTEAFF. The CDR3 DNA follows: TGTGCCTGGACCCTTTACAGGGCGCAGAACACTGAAGCTTTCTTT.